Below are 29 T cell receptor beta chains sequenced from a single sample in a study of brain metastases from non-small cell lung cancer. TCRdb's copy holds only in-frame clones and misses some; the assay was immunoSEQ multiplex PCR. Among more than 14,000 clones, around four fifths were seen once, and the ten largest hold 6% to 9%. Sample: primary lung tumor tissue. The origin of the receptors is a donor at least 40 years old with non-small cell lung cancer.

The chain combines TRBV3-1 (or the pseudogene TRBV3-2) with TRBJ2-3, with 8 bases that match TRBD1. From germline, CDR1 is LGHDT and CDR2 YNNKEL (reference sequence). V trimming: 0 bases; J trimming: 1 base; junction bases outside the gene matches: 3. CDR3 length: 16 residues. The CDR3 region is CASSQDGGQGTDTQYF. In DNA, the CDR3 is TGTGCCAGCAGCCAAGATGGGGGACAGGGCACAGATACGCAGTATTTT.

Comments on this clone: Other DNA sequences in this sample translate to the same CDR3. This chain connects TRBV9 to TRBJ2-3; 8 nucleotides match TRBD2. The trim removed 3 bases at V and 4 bases at J, leaving 7 bases unmatched. The CDR3 is 15 residues long. The V gene's germline CDR1 is SGDLS and CDR2 YYNGEE. CDR3 residues: CASSAGGGPPDTQYF. The CDR3 DNA reads TGTGCCAGCAGCGCCGGCGGGGGGCCCCCAGATACGCAGTATTTT.

The gene calls are TRBV5-5 and TRBJ2-6; D remains ambiguous. There are 15 residues in the CDR3. Between the trimmed V and J ends, which lost 0 bases and 2 bases, there was a span of 6 bases. Germline V CDR1 and CDR2: SGHKS, YYEKEE (reference sequence). The CDR3 DNA follows: TGTGCCAGCAGCTTGGGGCAGACTGGGGCCAACGTCCTGACTTTC. This sequence encodes CASSLGQTGANVLTF.

The chain employs TRBV4-1 and TRBJ1-3; a weak D match, TRBD1 (5 bases). The CDR3 is 17 residues long. V gave up 1 base and J gave up 2 bases, with 15 bases separating them. Germline V CDR1 and CDR2: MGHRA, YSYEKL. The CDR3 nucleotides read TGCGCCAGCAGCCAAGGGCGACAAGGGGCGGCTGGAAACACCATATATTTT. This translates into CASSQGRQGAAGNTIYF.

This chain uses TRBV7-2 with TRBJ1-1; D remains ambiguous. The V gene lost 1 base and the J gene lost 6 bases, with 12 bases spanning the gap. CDR1 SGHTA and CDR2 FQGNSA come from the germline V gene. The CDR3 loop spans 14 amino acids. CDR3 region: CASSLERVWPEAFF. The CDR3 coding sequence is TGTGCCAGCAGCTTAGAAAGGGTTTGGCCTGAAGCTTTCTTT.

The rearrangement uses TRBV2 and TRBJ2-6; maybe TRBD1 (5 bases). CDR3 length: 17 amino acids. Trimming shortened V by 6 bases and J by 5 bases, and 20 bases separated the two germline ends. From germline, CDR1 is SNHLY and CDR2 FYNNEI. The DNA of the CDR3 is TGTGCCAGCAGGAGCGCCCAGGGTAATTCCTGGGCCAACGTCCTGACTTTC. Protein sequence: CASRSAQGNSWANVLTF. The full variable domain, rest sourced from reference TRBV2 and TRBJ2-6, is EPEVTQTPSHQVTQMGQEVILRCVPISNHLYFYWYRQILGQKVEFLVSFYNNEISEKSEIFDDQFSVERPDGSNFTLKIRSTKLEDSAMYFCASRSAQGNSWANVLTFGAGSRLTVL.

The V and J genes are TRBV11-3 and TRBJ2-1; 10 positions match TRBD2. CDR1 SGHNT and CDR2 YENEEA come from the germline V gene. V gave up 5 bases and J gave up 12 bases; unmatched junction bases: 7. The CDR3 contains 13 residues. The chain's CDR3 is CASSPSGGAGQFF. The CDR3 coding sequence is TGTGCCAGCAGCCCGAGCGGGGGGGCCGGGCAGTTCTTC.

The chain combines TRBV5-1 with TRBJ1-1, with D unresolved. V gave up 2 bases and J gave up 5 bases, with 10 bases separating them. Germline assignment: CDR1 SGHRS and CDR2 YFSETQ. This CDR3 contains 13 residues. CDR3 sequence (DNA): TGCGCCAGCAGCTTAATCGCCGGGACTGAAGCTTTCTTT. Translating it yields CASSLIAGTEAFF.

By share of the sample, this clone is medium-sized. This chain links TRBV25-1 with TRBJ1-4, with unresolved D. V lost 0 bases, J lost 0 bases, and 5 bases lay in between. The V gene's germline CDR1 is MGHDK and CDR2 SYGVNS. The CDR3 length is 15 residues. In DNA form, the CDR3 reads TGTGCCAGCAGTGAATACGCAGCAACTAATGAAAAACTGTTTTTT. This gives the protein CASSEYAATNEKLFF.

Only a few counts were recorded for this clone. The gene calls are TRBV24-1 and TRBJ2-2; D is possibly TRBD2 (7 bases). Germline-derived CDR1 and CDR2 are KGHDR and SFDVKD. The germline V and J ends were trimmed by 9 bases and 6 bases, with 13 bases remaining between them. The CDR3 has 13 residues. The CDR3 DNA reads TGTGCCACCGGGCGGGGGCGCGCCGGGGAGCTGTTTTTT. It codes for CATGRGRAGELFF.

This sequence joins TRBV6-6 and TRBJ1-2, with TRBD1 matching over 7 bases. CDR1 and CDR2 from the germline V gene are MNHNY and SVGAGI (reference sequence). The CDR3 length is 13 residues. V was clipped by 5 bases and J by 4 bases; unmatched bases: 4. This chain's CDR3 is CASSGDSRYGYTF. DNA for the CDR3: TGTGCCAGCAGTGGGGACAGCCGCTATGGCTACACCTTC.

The chain is built from TRBV9 and TRBJ2-3, with 9 bases identical to TRBD1. Germline CDR1 SGDLS, CDR2 YYNGEE. The CDR3 runs to 15 residues. V was clipped by 3 bases and J by 1 base; unmatched bases: 3. CDR3 amino acids: CASSARDRGTDTQYF. The CDR3 DNA sequence: TGTGCCAGCAGCGCTCGGGACAGGGGCACAGATACGCAGTATTTT.

The V and J genes are TRBV3-1 (or the pseudogene TRBV3-2) and TRBJ2-7; 7 bases are a match to TRBD1. The V gene's germline CDR1 is LGHDT and CDR2 YNNKEL (reference sequence). The junction had 6 bases not matched to a gene; V was cut back by 3 bases and J by 10 bases. The CDR3 covers 12 residues. The CDR3 DNA follows: TGTGCCAGCAGCCAGGAACAGGGGACACAGTACGTC. Translation gives CASSQEQGTQYV.

This clone has just one count. This chain connects TRBV6-5 to TRBJ1-2; D is uncertain. The CDR3 is made up of 12 amino acids. The germline gives CDR1 MNHEY, CDR2 SVGAGI. The V gene lost 8 bases and the J gene lost 7 bases, with 14 bases spanning the gap. The CDR3 sequence is CASRPGRGGYTF. CDR3 nucleotides: TGTGCCAGCCGACCAGGACGGGGTGGCTACACCTTC.

The chain uses TRBV3-1 (or the pseudogene TRBV3-2) and TRBJ2-3; 13 nucleotides line up with TRBD2. CDR3 length: 15 residues. Germline CDR1 is LGHDT and CDR2 is YNNKEL (reference sequence). With 4 bases clipped from V and 4 bases from J, the junction kept 2 bases outside the gene matches. Here the CDR3 reads CASSPTSGGADTQYF. In DNA form, the CDR3 reads TGTGCCAGCAGCCCAACTAGCGGGGGGGCAGATACGCAGTATTTT.

The rearrangement uses TRBV5-5 and TRBJ1-1, with D perhaps TRBD1 (5 bases). The CDR3 spans 16 residues. Germline loops: CDR1 SGHKS, CDR2 YYEKEE (reference sequence). V lost 2 bases, J lost 5 bases, and 19 bases lay in between. The DNA of the CDR3 is TGTGCCAGCAGCTTACTCCTGGCAGGGACCTCAACTGAAGCTTTCTTT. Protein product: CASSLLLAGTSTEAFF.

The chain combines TRBV27 with TRBJ1-2; D gene uncertain. Trimming removed 5 bases at V and 4 bases at J, with 17 bases between. The CDR3 covers 15 residues. Germline CDR1 reads MNHEY; CDR2 reads SMNVEV (reference sequence). The CDR3 here is CASSPTQRSLYGYTF. DNA for the CDR3: TGTGCCAGCAGTCCGACGCAGAGATCCCTCTATGGCTACACCTTC.

This clone was found a few times. The rearrangement uses TRBV7-8 and TRBJ1-1; D gene ambiguous. The germline gives CDR1 SGHVS, CDR2 FQNEAQ. The CDR3 is 13 residues long. V was pared by 6 bases and J by 4 bases, with 12 bases between. Here the CDR3 DNA reads TGTGCCAGCAGTTTGTCGGGAGCCACTGAAGCTTTCTTT. Translation gives CASSLSGATEAFF.

In its sample, this clone was seen once. Germline and junction disagree at one end, which may indicate a read error. The J gene is TRBJ1-2, the V gene TRBV2; 7 nucleotides match TRBD1. Germline values: CDR1 SNHLY, CDR2 FYNNEI. This CDR3 is built from 15 residues. In DNA, the CDR3 is TGTGCCAGCAGACGTGGACAGGTAAAGTCCTATGGCTACACTTTC. It specifies CASRRGQVKSYGYTF. The full variable domain, its missing parts supplied by reference TRBV2 and TRBJ1-2, is EPEVTQTPSHQVTQMGQEVILRCVPISNHLYFYWYRQILGQKVEFLVSFYNNEISEKSEIFDDQFSVERPDGSNFTLKIRSTKLEDSAMYFCASRRGQVKSYGYTFGSGTRLTVV.

The chain carries TRBV7-6 and TRBJ1-2; D is ambiguous. The germline CDR1 and CDR2 sequences are SGHVS and FNYEAQ. The CDR3 covers 14 residues. V dropped 6 bases and J dropped 3 bases, with 14 bases sitting between them. The CDR3 region is CASSKDGVDYGYTF. DNA of the CDR3: TGTGCCAGCAGTAAGGACGGGGTGGACTATGGCTACACCTTC.

The J gene is TRBJ2-2, the V gene TRBV4-3; D is perhaps TRBD1 (5 bases). V shed 0 bases and J shed 8 bases, with 7 bases lying between them. CDR1 is LGHNA and CDR2 is YSLEER in the germline V gene. The CDR3 has 13 amino acids. The CDR3: CASSQEGRGELFF. CDR3 coding DNA: TGCGCCAGCAGCCAAGAGGGGCGGGGGGAGCTGTTTTTT.

The chain joins TRBV5-8 to TRBJ1-3; 8 nucleotides line up with TRBD1. The CDR3 contains 15 residues. The germline V gene encodes CDR1 SGHTS and CDR2 YDEGEE. The ends lost 2 bases at V and 4 bases at J; junction bases unmatched: 5. CDR3 nucleotides: TGTGCCAGCAGCTTTGACAGGGGCGCAGGAAACACCATATATTTT. Protein product: CASSFDRGAGNTIYF.

The V and J genes are TRBV4-1 and TRBJ1-2, with D unclear. The CDR3 spans 15 residues. CDR1 and CDR2 (germline): MGHRA, YSYEKL. The ends were cut back, 5 bases at V and 1 base at J, with 14 bases in the middle. The CDR3 is CASSYIDTINYGYTF. The CDR3 nucleotides read TGCGCCAGCAGCTACATCGACACAATTAACTATGGCTACACCTTC.

The V call is TRBV12-3 or TRBV12-4, the J call TRBJ2-7; D gene unclear. This CDR3 comprises 13 residues. The V gene lost 3 bases and the J gene lost 3 bases, with 9 bases spanning the gap. The CDR3: CASSLSQNYEQYF. CDR3 bases: TGTGCCAGCAGTTTGAGCCAGAACTACGAGCAGTACTTC.

The chain has TRBV5-1 and TRBJ2-7; maybe TRBD1 (6 bases). V lost 0 bases, J lost 2 bases, and 9 bases lay in between. CDR3 length: 14 amino acids. The germline CDR1 and CDR2 sequences are SGHRS and YFSETQ. CDR3 sequence: CASSLGTGTYEQYV. The CDR3 region has the DNA TGCGCCAGCAGCTTGGGAACAGGGACCTACGAGCAGTACGTC.

This clone was observed a single time. The chain employs TRBV12-3 or TRBV12-4 and TRBJ1-2, with D perhaps TRBD1 (5 bases). V was cut by 6 bases and J by 4 bases, with 12 bases left in between. The CDR3 loop spans 13 amino acids. As DNA, the CDR3 is TGTGCCAGCAGGTCAGCGGGGGGCTATGGCTACACCTTC. It encodes CASRSAGGYGYTF.

The chain uses TRBV7-9 and TRBJ1-3, with a weak D call TRBD1 (6 bases). The V and J ends lost 0 bases and 6 bases respectively, with 12 bases between them. The CDR3 extends over 15 amino acids. The V gene's germline CDR1 is SEHNR and CDR2 FQNEAQ (reference sequence). CDR3 coding DNA: TGTGCCAGCAGCTTAGCATGGGGGGCTGAAAACACCATATATTTT. Protein sequence: CASSLAWGAENTIYF.

V and J are TRBV2 and TRBJ2-7; D is unresolved. Germline V gene lookup returns CDR1 SNHLY and CDR2 FYNNEI. V gave up 2 bases and J gave up 8 bases, with 10 bases separating them. CDR3 length: 12 residues. The CDR3: CASSESPTKQYV. For the CDR3, the DNA is TGTGCCAGCAGTGAATCTCCTACGAAGCAGTACGTC.

This chain joins TRBV7-9 and TRBJ1-2; a possible D gene is TRBD1 (5 bases). The CDR3 runs to 13 residues. Trimming took 1 base from V and 7 from J, leaving 10 bases between them. Germline V gene sequence: CDR1 SEHNR, CDR2 FQNEAQ (reference sequence). This CDR3 is CASSLDGGSGYTF. The CDR3 bases are TGTGCCAGCAGCTTAGACGGGGGGTCTGGCTACACCTTC.